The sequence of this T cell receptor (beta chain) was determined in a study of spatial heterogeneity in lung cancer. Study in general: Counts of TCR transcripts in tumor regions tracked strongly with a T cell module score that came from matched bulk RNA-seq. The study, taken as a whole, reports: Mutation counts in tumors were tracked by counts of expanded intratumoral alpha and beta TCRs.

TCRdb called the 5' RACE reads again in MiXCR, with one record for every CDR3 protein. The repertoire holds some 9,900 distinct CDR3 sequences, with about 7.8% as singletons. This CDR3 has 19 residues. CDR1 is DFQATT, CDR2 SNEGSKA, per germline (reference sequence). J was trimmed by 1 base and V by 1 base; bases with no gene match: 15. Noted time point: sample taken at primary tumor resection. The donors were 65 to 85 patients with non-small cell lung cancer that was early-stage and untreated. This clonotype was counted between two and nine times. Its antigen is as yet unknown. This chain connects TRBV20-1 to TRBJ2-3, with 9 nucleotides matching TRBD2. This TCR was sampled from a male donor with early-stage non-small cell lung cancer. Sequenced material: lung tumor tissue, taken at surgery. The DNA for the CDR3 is TGCAGTGCTAGAGTCCCTCCGGGTGGTAGCGGGGGTCGCACAGATACGCAGTATTTT. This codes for CSARVPPGGSGGRTDTQYF.